This T cell receptor (beta chain) was captured in a study of early T cells in non-severe SARS-CoV-2 infection. Study-wide context: Chains from this unsorted whole-blood bulk RNA could not be paired. Study-level results: VDJdb matches were skewed toward anti-spike CD8 T cell responses.

Unique molecular identifiers were added to individual cDNA molecules. TCRdb called the 5' RACE reads again in MiXCR, with one record for every CDR3 protein. The data hold over 60,000 distinct CDR3 sequences, with about 9.5% observed a single time. Germline CDR1 is SGHTA and CDR2 is FQGTGA. The CDR3 extends over 14 amino acids. The V segment lost 5 bases and the J segment 9 bases; nucleotides outside the gene matches: 3. There are many counts of this clonotype. The antigen remains unidentified. The TCR was taken from an adult who was a healthcare worker with PCR-confirmed SARS-CoV-2 infection or an uninfected control (not recorded which). This material consisted of whole blood, taken at baseline. The V call is TRBV7-3, the J call TRBJ2-1; 14 bases line up with TRBD2. CDR3 DNA: TGTGCCAGCAGCCCGGGGACTAGCGGGGGTGAGCAGTTCTTC. This translates into CASSPGTSGGEQFF.